This T cell receptor (beta chain) was sequenced for a study of blood T cell repertoires in COVID-19. About the research overall: PBMCs, B-cell-depleted T cells, or T cells were the source of the cDNA or gDNA that made up the material.

The data were produced by immunoSEQ multiplex PCR, yet TCRdb's version contains in-frame clones alone and is incomplete. This repertoire shows around 390,000 clones, around nine tenths found once; its top ten account for about 9.4%. Grouping used clinical history reported by participants in a survey and questionnaire. The CDR3 is 17 residues long. Germline loops: CDR1 KGHSH, CDR2 LQKENI. V lost 3 bases to trimming and J lost 8 bases, with 20 bases between them. The source material was PBMCs or T cells enriched from blood (not recorded which). This receptor was identified in a woman in her forties or fifties who had recovered from COVID-19. The chain has TRBV18 and TRBJ1-6; D gene unclear. CDR3 DNA: TGTGCCAGCTCACCTGTCGGACTACGGGATTCGGATTCACCCCTCCACTTT. This translates into CASSPVGLRDSDSPLHF.